The 8 T cell receptor beta chains presented below share a single source sample, sequenced in a study of blood T cell repertoires in COVID-19. This table comes from immunoSEQ multiplex PCR, and its TCRdb copy is limited to in-frame clones, with some not included. The table lists 35,000 to 45,000 clones, 77% of them singletons. Sequenced input: peripheral blood. The receptors derive from a woman aged 70-85 years with acute or convalescent COVID-19.

The genes are TRBV19 and TRBJ1-2; D might be TRBD1 (6 bases). Looked up from germline, CDR1 is LNHDA and CDR2 is SQIVND (reference sequence). The CDR3 is 14 residues long. V was clipped by 3 bases and J by 3 bases, with 11 bases between them. As DNA, the CDR3 is TGTGCCAGTAGTATCGGGGGGCTGGACTATGGCTACACCTTC. This codes for CASSIGGLDYGYTF. The whole variable domain, remainder taken from reference TRBV19 and TRBJ1-2, is DGGITQSPKYLFRKEGQNVTLSCEQNLNHDAMYWYRQDPGQGLRLIYYSQIVNDFQKGDIAEGYSVSREKKESFPLTVTSAQKNPTAFYLCASSIGGLDYGYTFGSGTRLTVV.

V and J are TRBV27 and TRBJ1-2; the match to TRBD1 covers 10 bases. V trimming: 5 bases; J trimming: 3 bases; junction bases outside the gene matches: 6. In germline, CDR1 is MNHEY, CDR2 SMNVEV (reference sequence). This CDR3 region has 15 residues. The CDR3 loop reads CASSRDRGSYYGYTF. DNA of the CDR3: TGTGCCAGCAGTCGGGACAGGGGATCCTACTATGGCTACACCTTC.

This sequence joins TRBV7-6 and TRBJ1-5, with D uncertain. The CDR3 runs 13 residues. The V gene's germline CDR1 is SGHVS and CDR2 FNYEAQ. Trimming took 5 bases from V and 5 from J, leaving 10 bases between them. The CDR3 region is CASSVRVDQPQHF. The CDR3 DNA follows: TGTGCCAGCAGCGTTCGAGTGGATCAGCCCCAGCATTTT.

This chain links TRBV4-3 with TRBJ2-3; weak D call: TRBD1 (5 bases). The CDR3 runs to 16 residues. In germline, CDR1 is LGHNA, CDR2 YSLEER. With 0 bases removed from V and 0 bases from J, the gap between germline ends came to 10 bases. The CDR3 DNA is TGCGCCAGCAGCCAAGACACAGGCCCTAGCACAGATACGCAGTATTTT. Amino acids: CASSQDTGPSTDTQYF.

The gene calls are TRBV11-3 and TRBJ2-1; 9 positions match TRBD2. J gave up 9 bases and V 4 bases, and 4 bases lay outside the gene matches. The CDR3 has 13 residues. Germline CDR1 SGHNT, CDR2 YENEEA. CDR3 DNA sequence: TGTGCCAGCAGCTCTAGCGGGAATTTTGAGCAGTTCTTC. Protein product: CASSSSGNFEQFF. The full variable domain, its missing parts supplied by reference TRBV11-3 and TRBJ2-1, is EAGVVQSPRYKIIEKKQPVAFWCNPISGHNTLYWYLQNLGQGPELLIRYENEEAVDDSQLPKDRFSAERLKGVDSTLKIQPAELGDSAVYLCASSSSGNFEQFFGPGTRLTVL.

V is TRBV18 and J is TRBJ2-7, with a weak D call TRBD1 (6 bases). This CDR3 is 17 amino acids long. Trimming left V 0 bases short and J 0 bases short, with 15 bases between. Germline V gene data show CDR1 as KGHSH and CDR2 as LQKENI. The CDR3 is CASSPPPGALSSYEQYF. The CDR3 DNA reads TGTGCCAGCTCACCACCGCCAGGGGCCCTAAGCTCCTACGAGCAGTACTTC.

This clone is a singleton in its sample. The chain joins TRBV7-9 to TRBJ2-7; D is perhaps TRBD1 (5 bases). V lost 3 bases and J lost 3, with 9 bases in between. This CDR3 contains 13 residues. Germline CDR1 is SEHNR and CDR2 is FQNEAQ (reference sequence). The DNA for the CDR3 is TGTGCCAGCAGCTTCGATGACAGCTACGAGCAGTACTTC. It encodes CASSFDDSYEQYF.

The chain recombines TRBV9 with TRBJ1-3, with no clear D. Deletions cut 0 bases from V and 1 base from J, with 14 bases between. Germline CDR1 SGDLS, CDR2 YYNGEE. The CDR3 totals 17 residues. Here the CDR3 reads CASSVAPGRISGNTIYF. CDR3 sequence (DNA): TGTGCCAGCAGCGTAGCCCCGGGTCGTATTTCTGGAAACACCATATATTTT.